The entry below describes one TCR beta chain. The assay was immunoSEQ multiplex PCR, and TCRdb's table has in-frame clones only and misses some. Of tens of thousands of clones in the sample, 75% to 80% were seen once. The V and J ends lost 1 base and 7 bases, in that order; junction bases with no gene match: 17. The germline gives CDR1 LNHNV, CDR2 YYDKDF (reference sequence). The CDR3 extends over 19 amino acids. This record belongs to a study of blood T cell repertoires in COVID-19. The chain joins TRBV15 to TRBJ1-2, with 11 positions matching TRBD1. The sequence came from a human donor in a cohort sampled during active COVID-19. The sample taken for sequencing was peripheral blood. The CDR3 nucleotides are TGTGCCACCAGCAGAGCGAAGTCGGACAGGGGGCTGGGGGTAAGTGGCTACACCTTC. This sequence encodes CATSRAKSDRGLGVSGYTF.